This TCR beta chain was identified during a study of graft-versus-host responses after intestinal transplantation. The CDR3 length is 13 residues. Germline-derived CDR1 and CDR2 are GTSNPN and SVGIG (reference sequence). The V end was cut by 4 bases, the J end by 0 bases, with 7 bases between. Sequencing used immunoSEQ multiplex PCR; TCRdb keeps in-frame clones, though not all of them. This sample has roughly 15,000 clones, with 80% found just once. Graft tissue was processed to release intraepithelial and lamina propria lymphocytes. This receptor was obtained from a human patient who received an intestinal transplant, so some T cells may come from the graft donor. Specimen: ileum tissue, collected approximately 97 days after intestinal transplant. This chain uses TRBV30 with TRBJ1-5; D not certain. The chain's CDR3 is CAWTSYSNQPQHF. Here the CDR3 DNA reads TGTGCCTGGACAAGTTATAGCAATCAGCCCCAGCATTTT.